This T cell receptor (beta chain) was recovered during a study of PD-L1 blockade in urothelial cancer. Study background: Atezolizumab 1,200 mg was given intravenously every 3 weeks, starting 2014.

Some clones are missing from TCRdb's copy, which holds only in-frame ones; the method was immunoSEQ multiplex PCR. The data contain roughly 120,000 clones, around 89% of them singletons. The CDR3 contains 15 residues. Germline CDR1 reads MNHEY; CDR2 reads SVGAGI. V trimming: 5 bases; J trimming: 2 bases; junction bases outside the gene matches: 6. Time point denoted: peripheral blood 6 weeks after treatment start. Patients presented with locally advanced or metastatic urothelial carcinoma. The number of samples from each patient was between 1 and 8, taken pretreatment and on-treatment. V and J are TRBV6-5 and TRBJ1-3, with 7 positions matching TRBD1. The TCR sequence derives from a man aged 55 to 70 with urothelial cancer. Sequences were derived from PBMCs, sampled around atezolizumab (anti-PD-L1) treatment. In DNA form, the CDR3 reads TGTGCCAGCAGTCAGACAGGGACCCCTGGAAACACCATATATTTT. It specifies CASSQTGTPGNTIYF.